Shown below are 27 T cell receptor beta chains from a single sample sequenced in a study of cytomegalovirus exposure and HLA in healthy donors. The PCR used 60 Vbeta and 13 Jbeta primers. Here immunoSEQ multiplex PCR was the method, and the copy in TCRdb shows in-frame clones only, minus some. This sample's table reports about 110,000 clones. Sequencing input: PBMCs. The origin of the receptors is a man younger than 35 in good health and CMV-seronegative.

This chain joins TRBV30 and TRBJ1-6; no definite D call. CDR3 length: 15 residues. CDR1 and CDR2 from the germline V gene are GTSNPN and SVGIG (reference sequence). Trimming shortened V by 2 bases and J by 6 bases, and 14 bases separated the two germline ends. In DNA, the CDR3 is TGTGCCTGGAGTACCCAGCTAGCTACTAATTCACCCCTCCACTTT. It is translated as CAWSTQLATNSPLHF.

The chain couples TRBV2 to TRBJ1-2, with D possibly matching TRBD1 (5 bases). Germline V lookup: CDR1 SNHLY, CDR2 FYNNEI. This CDR3 comprises 12 residues. V lost 5 bases and J lost 4, with 8 bases in between. CDR3 coding DNA: TGTGCCAGCAGTTCGGACATCTATGGCTACACCTTC. Translating it yields CASSSDIYGYTF. The complete variable domain, with remaining parts taken from reference TRBV2 and TRBJ1-2, reads EPEVTQTPSHQVTQMGQEVILRCVPISNHLYFYWYRQILGQKVEFLVSFYNNEISEKSEIFDDQFSVERPDGSNFTLKIRSTKLEDSAMYFCASSSDIYGYTFGSGTRLTVV.

V and J are TRBV7-2 and TRBJ2-5; tentative D call: TRBD2 (6 bases). The V end lost 0 bases, the J end lost 0 bases, and 8 bases lay between the germline ends. Germline values: CDR1 SGHTA, CDR2 FQGNSA. The CDR3 runs 15 residues. CDR3 sequence reads: CASSLAGLNQETQYF. CDR3 nucleotide sequence: TGTGCCAGCAGCTTAGCGGGACTCAACCAAGAGACCCAGTACTTC.

The rearrangement links TRBV28 to TRBJ1-5; D perhaps matches TRBD1 (6 bases). The CDR3 has 15 residues. The V and J ends lost 2 bases and 3 bases respectively, with 11 bases between them. CDR1 and CDR2 (germline): MDHEN, SYDVKM. For the CDR3, the DNA is TGTGCCAGCAGTTTAGCTAGGGGGAACAATCAGCCCCAGCATTTT. Translated: CASSLARGNNQPQHF.

The rearrangement joins TRBV28 to TRBJ2-7; 10 nucleotides agree with TRBD2. Per the germline V gene, CDR1 is MDHEN and CDR2 is SYDVKM. The CDR3 runs to 15 residues. V lost 5 bases to trimming and J lost 7 bases; unmatched junction nucleotides: 11. Here the CDR3 reads CASSKAGGYGVEQYF. The CDR3, as DNA: TGTGCCAGCAGTAAAGCGGGAGGGTACGGAGTGGAGCAGTACTTC. The variable domain in full, with the rest retrieved from reference TRBV28 and TRBJ2-7, is DVKVTQSSRYLVKRTGEKVFLECVQDMDHENMFWYRQDPGLGLRLIYFSYDVKMKEKGDIPEGYSVSREKKERFSLILESASTNQTSMYLCASSKAGGYGVEQYFGPGTRLTVT.

The V and J genes are TRBV2 and TRBJ1-1, with a weak D call TRBD1 (5 bases). The germline gives CDR1 SNHLY, CDR2 FYNNEI. The CDR3 spans 14 residues. The germline V and J ends were trimmed by 4 bases and 3 bases, with 12 bases remaining between them. This CDR3 reads CASSAGGEDTEAFF. The CDR3 DNA sequence: TGTGCCAGCAGTGCGGGGGGAGAGGACACTGAAGCTTTCTTT.

V usage is TRBV7-2 and J usage is TRBJ2-2, with D maybe TRBD1 (6 bases). V was shortened by 7 bases and J by 3 bases, with 12 bases between the two germline ends. Germline CDR1 and CDR2: SGHTA and FQGNSA. This CDR3 has 14 residues. The CDR3 protein is CASKRQGYTGELFF. CDR3 nucleotides: TGTGCCAGCAAAAGGCAGGGGTACACCGGGGAGCTGTTTTTT.

The chain is built from TRBV5-1 and TRBJ1-4; 7 nucleotides match TRBD1. Looked up from germline, CDR1 is SGHRS and CDR2 is YFSETQ. The CDR3 covers 13 residues. V was pared by 2 bases and J by 6 bases, with 1 base of the junction left unmatched. For the CDR3, the DNA is TGCGCCAGCAGCTTAGGGACAGATGAAAAACTGTTTTTT. It is translated as CASSLGTDEKLFF.

V usage is TRBV25-1 and J usage is TRBJ2-5, with D maybe TRBD2 (6 bases). The J call may be in error: the DNA end matches TRBJ2-7 better. Germline CDR1 is MGHDK and CDR2 is SYGVNS. There are 14 residues in the CDR3. Written as DNA, the CDR3 is TGTGCCAGCAGTGAAGGGAGGTTTCCCTACGAGCAGTACTTC. Its translation: CASSEGRFPYEQYF.

The chain couples TRBV5-4 to TRBJ2-3; 8 bases are a match to TRBD2. V was clipped by 3 bases and J by 2 bases; unmatched bases: 8. The V gene's germline CDR1 is SGHNT and CDR2 YYREEE (reference sequence). This CDR3 contains 16 residues. The CDR3 loop reads CASSWGGREVTDTQYF. The CDR3 nucleotides read TGTGCCAGCAGCTGGGGGGGGCGGGAGGTCACAGATACGCAGTATTTT.

The rearrangement joins TRBV5-5 to TRBJ2-1, with 10 bases that match TRBD2. V trimming: 4 bases; J trimming: 1 base; junction bases outside the gene matches: 5. Germline values: CDR1 SGHKS, CDR2 YYEKEE (reference sequence). The CDR3 length is 16 residues. CDR3 amino acids: CASSEKLAGSYNEQFF. CDR3 DNA sequence: TGTGCCAGCAGCGAAAAACTAGCGGGGTCCTACAATGAGCAGTTCTTC.

The V and J genes are TRBV5-1 and TRBJ2-3; 9 bases are a match to TRBD1. The CDR3 covers 15 residues. CDR1 and CDR2 (germline): SGHRS, YFSETQ. After removal of 0 bases from V and 8 bases from J, the junction contained 7 bases not matched to a gene. The CDR3 sequence is CASSLEGQGPGTQYF. CDR3 nucleotides: TGCGCCAGCAGCTTGGAGGGACAGGGCCCCGGTACGCAGTATTTT.

This sequence joins TRBV28 and TRBJ2-7; a possible D gene is TRBD1 (6 bases). Germline V gene data show CDR1 as MDHEN and CDR2 as SYDVKM. The V gene lost 5 bases and the J gene lost 6 bases, with 11 bases spanning the gap. The CDR3 runs 12 residues. The CDR3 region is CASSLRQAEQYF. The DNA for the CDR3 is TGTGCCAGCAGTCTCCGACAGGCCGAGCAGTACTTC.

The chain combines TRBV7-2 with TRBJ2-7, with 10 bases that match TRBD2. CDR3 size: 17 residues. The V and J ends lost 4 bases and 5 bases, in that order; junction bases with no gene match: 14. Germline V gene data show CDR1 as SGHTA and CDR2 as FQGNSA. As DNA, the CDR3 is TGTGCCAGCAGCTCAAGAGCGGGGGGGCTGAGTTTCAACGAGCAGTACTTC. Amino acid sequence: CASSSRAGGLSFNEQYF.

This sequence joins TRBV5-6 and TRBJ1-1, with D perhaps TRBD1 (6 bases). CDR3 length: 14 amino acids. Germline V gene data show CDR1 as SGHDT and CDR2 as YYEEEE. Trimming cost V 3 bases and J 1 base, with 10 bases left between them. The CDR3, as DNA: TGTGCCAGCAGCTCCGGGACATCGAACACTGAAGCTTTCTTT. Translated, it gives CASSSGTSNTEAFF. The full variable domain, completed using reference TRBV5-6 and TRBJ1-1, is DAGVTQSPTHLIKTRGQQVTLRCSPKSGHDTVSWYQQALGQGPQFIFQYYEEEERQRGNFPDRFSGHQFPNYSSELNVNALLLGDSALYLCASSSGTSNTEAFFGQGTRLTVV.

This sequence joins TRBV19 and TRBJ2-3, with D perhaps TRBD2 (6 bases). This CDR3 comprises 14 residues. The V end was cut by 3 bases, the J end by 0 bases, with 7 bases between. Germline V gene sequence: CDR1 LNHDA, CDR2 SQIVND (reference sequence). As DNA, the CDR3 is TGTGCCAGTAGTATTAGCGGCAGCACAGATACGCAGTATTTT. Translated: CASSISGSTDTQYF.

The V call is TRBV5-1, the J call TRBJ2-7; the match to TRBD1 covers 11 bases. V dropped 0 bases and J dropped 2; count of bases not matched to a gene: 10. Germline-derived CDR1 and CDR2 are SGHRS and YFSETQ. This CDR3 region has 18 residues. For the CDR3, the DNA is TGCGCCAGCAGCTTGGGTCCTGGGGACAGGGGGAGTACCTACGAGCAGTACTTC. This sequence encodes CASSLGPGDRGSTYEQYF.

V and J are TRBV27 and TRBJ2-7; 8 bases line up with TRBD1. Per germline, CDR1 MNHEY and CDR2 SMNVEV (reference sequence). There are 13 residues in the CDR3. With 3 bases clipped from V and 3 bases from J, the junction kept 1 base outside the gene matches. The CDR3 bases are TGTGCCAGCAGTTTCGGGACAGGCTACGAGCAGTACTTC. Translating it yields CASSFGTGYEQYF.

The CDR3 reads CASSRQGVGTDTQYF. The CDR3 DNA follows: TGTGCCAGCAGTCGACAGGGAGTAGGGACAGATACGCAGTATTTT. The V and J genes are TRBV6-5 and TRBJ2-3; 7 positions match TRBD1. The germline gives CDR1 MNHEY, CDR2 SVGAGI. V was clipped by 5 bases and J by 3 bases; unmatched bases: 8. The CDR3 has 15 amino acids.

The chain uses TRBV28 and TRBJ1-2, with TRBD1 matching 7 bases. Per the germline V gene, CDR1 is MDHEN and CDR2 is SYDVKM. This CDR3 comprises 14 residues. J was trimmed by 4 bases and V by 2 bases; bases with no gene match: 4. Written as DNA, the CDR3 is TGTGCCAGCAGTTTACGTACAGGGGTCTATGGCTACACCTTC. Its translation is CASSLRTGVYGYTF.

The chain employs TRBV28 and TRBJ1-5; 8 nucleotides align to TRBD1. This CDR3 has 13 residues. V lost 9 bases to trimming and J lost 2 bases; unmatched junction nucleotides: 3. Germline CDR1 is MDHEN and CDR2 is SYDVKM. CDR3 loop: CASHRGGNQPQHF. Here the CDR3 DNA reads TGTGCCAGTCACAGGGGGGGCAATCAGCCCCAGCATTTT. Filled out from reference TRBV28 and TRBJ1-5, the complete variable domain reads DVKVTQSSRYLVKRTGEKVFLECVQDMDHENMFWYRQDPGLGLRLIYFSYDVKMKEKGDIPEGYSVSREKKERFSLILESASTNQTSMYLCASHRGGNQPQHFGDGTRLSIL.

The CDR3 DNA is TGCGCCAGCAGTGAGTCAGTAGCGGGGGGCAATGAGCAGTTCTTC. This translates into CASSESVAGGNEQFF. V gene TRBV10-1 combines with J gene TRBJ2-1; 10 bases line up with TRBD2. Germline lookup yields CDR1 WNHNN and CDR2 SYGVQD (reference sequence). V shed 0 bases, J shed 6 bases, and the junction held 2 bases outside the gene matches. This CDR3 has 15 amino acids.

The J gene is TRBJ2-5, the V gene TRBV5-6; 11 nucleotides agree with TRBD1. Trimming cost V 3 bases and J 4 bases; bases outside gene matches: 8. Germline V gives CDR1 SGHDT, CDR2 YYEEEE. This CDR3 comprises 16 residues. This chain's CDR3 is CASSYRTGGAGETQYF. CDR3 DNA sequence: TGTGCCAGCAGCTACCGGACAGGGGGCGCGGGAGAGACCCAGTACTTC.

A note on this clone: One junction end disagrees with the germline gene, perhaps due to a read error. J is TRBJ1-4 and V is TRBV13; D call uncertain. Germline-derived CDR1 and CDR2 are PRHDT and FYEKMQ (reference sequence). This CDR3 is 13 amino acids long. Here the CDR3 reads CASRLGSNEKLFF. In DNA, the CDR3 is TGTGCCAGCAGATTAGGATCGAATGAAAAACTGTTTTTT.

The rearrangement links TRBV2 to TRBJ1-1, with TRBD1 matching 7 bases. The CDR3 has 13 amino acids. Germline V gives CDR1 SNHLY, CDR2 FYNNEI. Trimming cost V 9 bases and J 1 base; bases outside gene matches: 5. The CDR3 nucleotides are TGTGCCAGTACGGGACAGCAGAACACTGAAGCTTTCTTT. It is translated as CASTGQQNTEAFF.

V is TRBV28 and J is TRBJ2-7; 8 bases agree with TRBD2. The V and J ends lost 6 bases and 8 bases, in that order; junction bases with no gene match: 15. This CDR3 region has 15 residues. Germline loops: CDR1 MDHEN, CDR2 SYDVKM. CDR3 amino acids: CASSPTNSGRGKQYF. In DNA, the CDR3 is TGTGCCAGCAGCCCGACCAACTCCGGGAGGGGAAAGCAGTACTTC. Combining the CDR3 with reference TRBV28 and TRBJ2-7 gives the whole variable domain DVKVTQSSRYLVKRTGEKVFLECVQDMDHENMFWYRQDPGLGLRLIYFSYDVKMKEKGDIPEGYSVSREKKERFSLILESASTNQTSMYLCASSPTNSGRGKQYFGPGTRLTVT.

Here the CDR3 reads CASSASGSVNEQFF. The CDR3 coding sequence is TGTGCCAGCAGTGCGAGCGGGAGTGTCAATGAGCAGTTCTTC. The chain employs TRBV25-1 and TRBJ2-1, with 8 bases matching TRBD2. The CDR3 has 14 residues. V lost 4 bases and J lost 6; bases outside the gene matches: 5. Germline V lookup: CDR1 MGHDK, CDR2 SYGVNS.